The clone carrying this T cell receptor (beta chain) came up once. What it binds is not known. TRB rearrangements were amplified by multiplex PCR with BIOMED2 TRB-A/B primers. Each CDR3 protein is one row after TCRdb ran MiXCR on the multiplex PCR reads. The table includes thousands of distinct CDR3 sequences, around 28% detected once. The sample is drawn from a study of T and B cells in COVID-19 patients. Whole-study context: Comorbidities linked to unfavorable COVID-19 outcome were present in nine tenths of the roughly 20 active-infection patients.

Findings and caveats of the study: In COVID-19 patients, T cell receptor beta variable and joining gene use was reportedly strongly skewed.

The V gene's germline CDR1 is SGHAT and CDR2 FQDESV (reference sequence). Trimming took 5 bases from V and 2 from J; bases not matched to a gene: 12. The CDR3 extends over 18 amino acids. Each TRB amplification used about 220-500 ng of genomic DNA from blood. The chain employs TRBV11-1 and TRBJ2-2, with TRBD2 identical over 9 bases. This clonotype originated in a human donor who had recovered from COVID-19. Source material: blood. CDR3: CASSPTRRLAVNTGELFF. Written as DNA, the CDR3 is TGTGCCAGCAGCCCAACCCGGAGACTAGCGGTTAACACCGGGGAGCTGTTTTTT.